A selection of T cell receptor beta chains follows, all from one sample in a study of blood T cell repertoires in COVID-19. Some clones are missing from TCRdb's copy, which holds only in-frame ones; the method was immunoSEQ multiplex PCR. The sample contains a few hundred thousand clones, about 88% of which appear only once. The sequencing input was PBMCs or T cells enriched from blood (not recorded which). The receptor set was obtained from a man aged 30 to 45 with acute COVID-19. The CDR3 runs from the conserved cysteine through the conserved F or W. The D gene is left open where the match is weak. Clone size is shown for a subset of rows, as once, few, many or a class of expanded clone.

v_gene	abundance	j_gene	d_gene	len	CDR3nt	CDR3aa
TRBV19	few	TRBJ2-2	TRBD1	15	TGTGCCAGTAGGCCCGACAGGGCGGTCACCGGGGAGCTGTTTTTT	CASRPDRAVTGELFF
TRBV28	NA	TRBJ2-1	NA	11	TGTGCCAGCTCCCGGACATTCGAGCAGTTCTTC	CASSRTFEQFF
TRBV6-1	NA	TRBJ1-2	NA	13	TGTGCCAGCAGTGAACGGGCAGGGCAGGGCTACACCTTC	CASSERAGQGYTF
TRBV11-3	NA	TRBJ2-2	TRBD2	17	TGTGCCAGCAGCCCAAGGGTTCAAGCGGGAGTACACGGGGAGCTGTTTTTT	CASSPRVQAGVHGELFF
TRBV23-1	NA	TRBJ1-1	NA	14	TGCGCCAGCACCCCCCAGACAGGACCCCTTGAAGCTTTCTTT	CASTPQTGPLEAFF
TRBV6-4	NA	TRBJ2-1	TRBD2	17	TGTGCCAGCAGTGACTCGTCGGCTAGCGGATCCTACAATGAGCAGTTCTTC	CASSDSSASGSYNEQFF
TRBV27	once	TRBJ2-2	NA	13	TGTGCCAGCAGCGGGTACGGCACCGGGGAGCTGTTTTTT	CASSGYGTGELFF
TRBV7-9	NA	TRBJ1-3	TRBD1	18	TGTGCCAGCCGCCGGGGACAGGGGGTAGACCGCTCTGGAAACACCATATATTTT	CASRRGQGVDRSGNTIYF
TRBV18	once	TRBJ2-3	TRBD2	18	TGTGCCAGCTCACCCAGCTGGACTAGCGGGAGGGCGGAAGATACGCAGTATTTT	CASSPSWTSGRAEDTQYF
TRBV5-1	NA	TRBJ1-1	TRBD1	15	TGCGCCAGCAGCCAGGGGGGACAGGGGAGGACTGAAGCTTTCTTT	CASSQGGQGRTEAFF
TRBV21-1	NA	TRBJ2-3	NA	17	TGTGCCAGCAGCCCAGAGGGAGGACTAGCGGCTCGGGGTACGCAGTATTTT	CASSPEGGLAARGTQYF
TRBV5-4	NA	TRBJ2-2	TRBD1	18	TGTGCCAGCAGGTCGGGACAGGGGCCTCCCCATAGGTCCGGGGAGCTGTTTTTT	CASRSGQGPPHRSGELFF
TRBV28	NA	TRBJ1-2	TRBD1	14	TGTGCCACCGGGGGACAGGTGGTATACTATGGCTACACCTTC	CATGGQVVYYGYTF
TRBV7-9	NA	TRBJ2-5	NA	13	TGTGCCAGCAGCTTAGGAGGAGGTTGGGCCCAGTACTTC	CASSLGGGWAQYF
TRBV27	NA	TRBJ1-6	NA	13	TGTGCCAGCAGCCGGACACCTAATTCACCCCTCCACTTT	CASSRTPNSPLHF
TRBV6-4	medium-sized	TRBJ2-2	TRBD1	15	TGTGCCAGCAGTCCCGGGACAGGGGGCTTCGGGGAGCTGTTTTTT	CASSPGTGGFGELFF
TRBV7-6	NA	TRBJ2-1	TRBD2	15	TGTGCCAGCAGCTTTCCGCGGGGGGGCTACAATGAGCAGTTCTTC	CASSFPRGGYNEQFF
TRBV18	once	TRBJ2-3	NA	16	TGTGCCAGCTCACCACTGGACAGCAAAAGCACAGATACGCAGTATTTT	CASSPLDSKSTDTQYF
TRBV24-1	NA	TRBJ2-1	TRBD1	14	TGTGCCACCAGTGCACCCGGACAGGGGAATGAGCAGTTCTTC	CATSAPGQGNEQFF
TRBV4-2	NA	TRBJ2-1	NA	13	TGTGCCAGCAGCCGCTTTCCAGCGGTAGAGCAGTTCTTC	CASSRFPAVEQFF
TRBV6-5	NA	TRBJ2-5	NA	15	TGTGCCAGCGCGGTTAGGGGGGGGGCTGTAGAGACCCAGTACTTC	CASAVRGGAVETQYF
TRBV10-2	NA	TRBJ1-1	NA	15	TGCGCCAGCATTGATGGTCCGAGCGGGAACACTGAAGCTTTCTTT	CASIDGPSGNTEAFF
TRBV5-5	NA	TRBJ1-1	NA	14	TGTGCCAGCACCAATACAGTTGGGGGGGCTGAAGCTTTCTTT	CASTNTVGGAEAFF
TRBV19	NA	TRBJ1-4	TRBD1	15	TGTGCCAGTAGTACAGGGGGACGGACTAATGAAAAACTGTTTTTT	CASSTGGRTNEKLFF
TRBV19	NA	TRBJ2-1	TRBD2	14	TGTGCCAGTAGTAACCGCGGGAGTTACAATGAGCAGTTCTTC	CASSNRGSYNEQFF
TRBV19	NA	TRBJ1-5	NA	13	TGTGCCAGTAGTATAACAGGGAACCAGCCCCAGCATTTT	CASSITGNQPQHF
TRBV4-1	few	TRBJ1-6	TRBD1	18	TGCGCCAGCAGCCAAGCTCAGACAGGGAGCTCCTATAATTCACCCCTCCACTTT	CASSQAQTGSSYNSPLHF
TRBV3-1/TRBV3-2	NA	TRBJ2-3	TRBD1	18	TGTGCCAGCAGCCAAAGGGGAGTCCGGGACAGGTTCACAGATACGCAGTATTTT	CASSQRGVRDRFTDTQYF